These 21 T cell receptor beta chains share one sample of origin, sequenced in a study of patients and donors after allogeneic stem cell transplantation. In TCRdb, the RT-PCR reads were re-called with MiXCR into one record per CDR3 protein. Among some 230,000 distinct CDR3 sequences, 13% to 15% were seen once, and the ten largest hold 11%. The sample was blood, either unsorted or a sorted T cell fraction (not recorded which). The receptors derive from a human donor who was either an allogeneic HSCT recipient or a stem cell or donor lymphocyte infusion donor (not recorded which). It is not recorded whose cells these are; they may come from a transplant donor.

The sample holds a few counts of this clonotype. The V and J genes are TRBV5-4 and TRBJ2-7; D is tentatively TRBD1 or TRBD2 (5 bases each). Germline V CDR1 and CDR2: SGHNT, YYREEE (reference sequence). The CDR3 is made up of 13 amino acids. V was cut by 5 bases and J by 5 bases, with 14 bases left in between. In DNA, the CDR3 is TGTGCCAGCAGATCCATTGGGGACGACGAGCAGTACTTC. Translated: CASRSIGDDEQYF.

This clonotype was detected ten times or more. The chain joins TRBV7-6 to TRBJ1-4; TRBD1 aligns across 9 bases. This CDR3 has 17 amino acids. Germline CDR1 is SGHVS and CDR2 is FNYEAQ. V shed 5 bases and J 7 bases; nucleotides not matched to a gene: 14. In DNA form, the CDR3 reads TGTGCCAGCAGCCCCCCCCACGGGACAGGGTCTAGTGAAAAACTGTTTTTT. Its protein product is CASSPPHGTGSSEKLFF.

The J gene is TRBJ2-7, the V gene TRBV28; D is possibly TRBD1 (6 bases). V gave up 10 bases and J gave up 7 bases, with 20 bases separating them. Per the germline V gene, CDR1 is MDHEN and CDR2 is SYDVKM. The CDR3 has 13 amino acids. The CDR3 DNA is TGTGCCACCTTTTCACAGGGCTCGGCGGAGCAGTACTTC. Protein product: CATFSQGSAEQYF.

The J gene is TRBJ1-2, the V gene TRBV20-1; D uncertain. Germline assignment: CDR1 DFQATT and CDR2 SNEGSKA (reference sequence). The ends were cut back, 3 bases at V and 7 bases at J, with 15 bases in the middle. The CDR3 length is 13 residues. The CDR3 DNA sequence: TGCAGTGCTAGCACTCGCCCAAAGGTTGGCTACACCTTC. Translation: CSASTRPKVGYTF.

This clonotype was recorded many times. CDR3 sequence (DNA): TGTGCCACCAGTGATCCCCGCCGGTTGGAGACCCAGTACTTC. It codes for CATSDPRRLETQYF. The rearrangement joins TRBV24-1 to TRBJ2-5; D not resolved. V was shortened by 3 bases and J by 5 bases, with 12 bases between the two germline ends. Germline V gene data show CDR1 as KGHDR and CDR2 as SFDVKD. CDR3 size: 14 residues.

This clonotype was counted between two and nine times. This chain joins TRBV20-1 and TRBJ1-4, with D possibly TRBD1 on 5 matching bases. Germline-derived CDR1 and CDR2 are DFQATT and SNEGSKA (reference sequence). With 6 bases removed from V and 7 bases from J, the gap between germline ends came to 12 bases. This CDR3 spans 12 amino acids. This chain's CDR3 is CSAGRDPEKLFF. The CDR3 nucleotides are TGCAGTGCGGGCCGGGACCCTGAAAAACTGTTTTTT.

There are many counts of this clonotype. The rearrangement links TRBV10-3 to TRBJ2-3, with TRBD2 identical over 13 bases. Trimming at V came to 10 bases and at J to 6 bases, leaving 7 bases not matched to a gene. The CDR3 spans 14 residues. From germline, CDR1 is ENHRY and CDR2 SYGVKD. CDR3 protein: CASSGLAGSDTQYF. The CDR3 DNA follows: TGTGCCAGCTCGGGACTAGCGGGGTCGGATACGCAGTATTTT.

The genes are TRBV7-3 and TRBJ2-1; D is uncertain. Germline V gene lookup returns CDR1 SGHTA and CDR2 FQGTGA. V was shortened by 3 bases and J by 5 bases, with 23 bases between the two germline ends. The CDR3 is made up of 18 amino acids. CDR3 residues: CASSLRVGSVTANNEQFF. Written as DNA, the CDR3 is TGTGCCAGCAGCTTGCGAGTCGGCTCCGTTACAGCGAACAATGAGCAGTTCTTC.

This clonotype was detected a few times. This chain links TRBV7-2 with TRBJ2-7; TRBD2 is a possible D gene (6 bases). With 1 base removed from V and 0 bases from J, the gap between germline ends came to 16 bases. The CDR3 is made up of 17 amino acids. From germline, CDR1 is SGHTA and CDR2 FQGNSA. The CDR3 sequence: CASSLVAGRTDSYEQYF. CDR3 bases: TGTGCCAGCAGCTTAGTTGCGGGACGGACCGACTCCTACGAGCAGTACTTC.

This chain connects TRBV27 to TRBJ2-1, with 10 bases lining up with TRBD1. Germline CDR1 MNHEY, CDR2 SMNVEV (reference sequence). V trimming: 7 bases; J trimming: 10 bases; junction bases outside the gene matches: 10. The length of the CDR3 is 14 residues. The DNA of the CDR3 is TGTGCCAGCAAGGAAGACAGGGGGCGTCCCGAGCAGTTCTTC. Protein: CASKEDRGRPEQFF.

This sequence joins TRBV20-1 and TRBJ2-2, with D perhaps TRBD2 (6 bases). V was trimmed by 7 bases and J by 4 bases, leaving 16 bases between them. The CDR3 runs 14 residues. Germline V gene data show CDR1 as DFQATT and CDR2 as SNEGSKA (reference sequence). CDR3 DNA sequence: TGCAGTGTGCTAGTCGGGGGATTCACCGGGGAGCTGTTTTTT. It codes for CSVLVGGFTGELFF.

The chain has TRBV5-1 and TRBJ2-1, with 10 positions matching TRBD1. V shed 2 bases and J 9 bases; nucleotides not matched to a gene: 5. Germline V gene sequence: CDR1 SGHRS, CDR2 YFSETQ. The CDR3 contains 14 residues. The CDR3, as DNA: TGCGCCAGCAGCTTTGGGGACAGGGGTCGTGAGCAGTTCTTC. This gives the protein CASSFGDRGREQFF. The whole variable domain, remainder taken from reference TRBV5-1 and TRBJ2-1, is KAGVTQTPRYLIKTRGQQVTLSCSPISGHRSVSWYQQTPGQGLQFLFEYFSETQRNKGNFPGRFSGRQFSNSRSEMNVSTLELGDSALYLCASSFGDRGREQFFGPGTRLTVL.

In this sample, this clonotype turned up a few times. The rearrangement joins TRBV27 to TRBJ2-1; 8 positions match TRBD2. With V trimmed by 3 bases and J by 5 bases, 3 bases remained unmatched. CDR3 length: 14 residues. Germline V gives CDR1 MNHEY, CDR2 SMNVEV (reference sequence). CDR3 region: CASSFAGGNNEQFF. The CDR3 DNA follows: TGTGCCAGCAGTTTTGCGGGGGGTAACAATGAGCAGTTCTTC.

This clonotype has more than one count but fewer than ten. The rearrangement uses TRBV9 and TRBJ1-6; D gene unclear. The CDR3 contains 13 residues. Germline V gene data show CDR1 as SGDLS and CDR2 as YYNGEE. Between the trimmed V and J ends, which lost 0 bases and 8 bases, there was a span of 6 bases. As DNA, the CDR3 is TGTGCCAGCAGCGTAGACTGGGATTCACCCCTCCACTTT. This encodes CASSVDWDSPLHF.

This clonotype was seen more than once but under ten times. This chain uses TRBV2 with TRBJ1-2, with D maybe TRBD1 (5 bases). V dropped 8 bases and J dropped 4 bases, with 11 bases sitting between them. There are 12 residues in the CDR3. CDR1 and CDR2 (germline): SNHLY, FYNNEI. The CDR3 DNA sequence: TGTGCCAGCTTCAGGGTGGGCTATGGCTACACCTTC. Translating gives CASFRVGYGYTF.

This clonotype was picked up a small number of times. The chain employs TRBV20-1 and TRBJ2-5; either TRBD1 or TRBD2 may supply D (5 bases each). Germline CDR1 is DFQATT and CDR2 is SNEGSKA (reference sequence). CDR3 length: 14 amino acids. Between the trimmed V and J ends, which lost 0 bases and 4 bases, there was a span of 12 bases. CDR3 DNA: TGCAGTGCTAGAGATGAGGGGATCGGAGAGACCCAGTACTTC. Its translation: CSARDEGIGETQYF.

The table lists this clonotype with a few counts. The chain employs TRBV4-1 and TRBJ2-7, with D uncertain. Germline V lookup: CDR1 MGHRA, CDR2 YSYEKL. V lost 5 bases to trimming and J lost 3 bases, with 5 bases between them. The CDR3 contains 11 residues. The CDR3 region has the DNA TGCGCCAGCAGCAACTTCTACGAGCAGTACTTC. It encodes CASSNFYEQYF.

This clonotype was detected many times. This chain uses TRBV7-2 with TRBJ2-1; the match to TRBD1 covers 8 bases. The V gene's germline CDR1 is SGHTA and CDR2 FQGNSA. This CDR3 has 14 amino acids. J lost 9 bases, V lost 2 bases, and 6 bases had no gene match. The CDR3, as DNA: TGTGCCAGCAGCTTACCAGGGACAGGACCTGAGCAGTTCTTC. This translates into CASSLPGTGPEQFF. Supplemented by reference TRBV7-2 and TRBJ2-1, the full variable domain reads GAGVSQSPSNKVTEKGKDVELRCDPISGHTALYWYRQSLGQGLEFLIYFQGNSAPDKSGLPSDRFSAERTGGSVSTLTIQRTQQEDSAVYLCASSLPGTGPEQFFGPGTRLTVL.

V is TRBV19 and J is TRBJ1-5, with D perhaps TRBD1 (6 bases). This CDR3 contains 14 residues. Deletions cut 2 bases from V and 3 bases from J, with 8 bases between. The V gene's germline CDR1 is LNHDA and CDR2 SQIVND (reference sequence). CDR3 loop: CASSIQGLNQPQHF. DNA of the CDR3: TGTGCCAGTAGTATACAGGGGCTCAATCAGCCCCAGCATTTT. The whole variable domain, remainder taken from reference TRBV19 and TRBJ1-5, is DGGITQSPKYLFRKEGQNVTLSCEQNLNHDAMYWYRQDPGQGLRLIYYSQIVNDFQKGDIAEGYSVSREKKESFPLTVTSAQKNPTAFYLCASSIQGLNQPQHFGDGTRLSIL.

The V and J genes are TRBV4-1 and TRBJ2-3; D not resolved. V was trimmed by 3 bases and J by 7 bases, leaving 11 bases between them. This CDR3 has 13 residues. Germline assignment: CDR1 MGHRA and CDR2 YSYEKL. This CDR3 is CASSQGSSHTQYF. The DNA for the CDR3 is TGCGCCAGCAGCCAGGGTTCATCACATACGCAGTATTTT.

This clonotype was detected a few times. The CDR3 is CAILPGVGYGYTF. For the CDR3, the DNA is TGTGCCATCCTACCCGGGGTTGGCTATGGCTACACCTTC. This sequence joins TRBV2 and TRBJ1-2; unclear D gene. This CDR3 has 13 residues. Between the trimmed V and J ends, which lost 10 bases and 4 bases, there was a span of 16 bases. CDR1 is SNHLY, CDR2 FYNNEI, per germline.